A selection of T cell receptor beta chains follows, all from one sample in a study of blood T cell repertoires in COVID-19. Some clones are missing from TCRdb's copy, which holds only in-frame ones; the method was immunoSEQ multiplex PCR. The sample lists 350,000 to 450,000 clones, just over 90% seen once, with 0.8% to 0.9% in the top ten. Sequenced input: PBMCs or T cells enriched from blood (not recorded which). These receptors were taken from a woman between 40 and 55 years old who had been exposed to COVID-19. Each CDR3 is given with its conserved first and last residue. A D gene is named only where the DNA matches it firmly. The size field is filled for only some rows; it gives once, few, many or a size class.

J gene,D gene,clone size,V gene,CDR3 DNA,CDR3 protein
TRBJ1-2,TRBD1,once,TRBV19,TGTGCCAGTTCGGACAGGGGTCATGGCTACACCTTC,CASSDRGHGYTF
TRBJ2-6,.,.,TRBV30,TGTGCCTGGAGCCGAGGTCCCAACGTCCTGACTTTC,CAWSRGPNVLTF
TRBJ2-1,TRBD1,.,TRBV30,TGTGCCTGGAGTAAGGGGGCAGGTACTGCCCATGAGCAGTTCTTC,CAWSKGAGTAHEQFF
TRBJ1-2,TRBD1,.,TRBV4-1,TGCGCCAGCAGCCAAGAAGACAGGGGATTCTATGGCTACACCTTC,CASSQEDRGFYGYTF
TRBJ1-4,TRBD1,.,TRBV6-6,TGTGCCAGCAGTTACGGGACAGTGCCTAATGAAAAACTGTTTTTT,CASSYGTVPNEKLFF
TRBJ1-1,.,.,TRBV4-1,TGCGCCAGCAGCCAGAGAAAGGGGGGGTTAGGCACTGAAGCTTTCTTT,CASSQRKGGLGTEAFF
TRBJ1-5,.,.,TRBV30,TGTGCCTGGAGTCGGGGACACTATAGCAATCAGCCCCAGCATTTT,CAWSRGHYSNQPQHF
TRBJ1-1,TRBD1,.,TRBV5-6,TGTGCCAGCAGCTTGGCCGAACGAGGGACAGTGAACACTGAAGCTTTCTTT,CASSLAERGTVNTEAFF
TRBJ1-1,TRBD1,.,TRBV6-6,TGTGCCAGCAGTTTGAGGCCAGACAGGGCGAACACTGAAGCTTTCTTT,CASSLRPDRANTEAFF
TRBJ1-6,TRBD1,.,TRBV30,TGTGCCTGGAGTAGGGGACAGGACCTAACGAATTCACCCCTCCACTTT,CAWSRGQDLTNSPLHF
TRBJ2-6,.,.,TRBV5-1,TGCGCCAGCACGGGTGGAGGGGCCAACGTCCTGACTTTC,CASTGGGANVLTF
TRBJ2-2,TRBD2,.,TRBV19,TGTGCCAGTAGTATACCCCCCGGACTAGCGGGAGCCGGGGAGCTGTTTTTT,CASSIPPGLAGAGELFF
TRBJ1-4,.,.,TRBV2,TGTGCCAGCAGGGGGACTGAGAATGAAAAACTGTTTTTT,CASRGTENEKLFF
TRBJ1-5,TRBD1,.,TRBV3-1/TRBV3-2,TGTGCCAGCAGCCGGACAGGCCCAAATCAGCCCCAGCATTTT,CASSRTGPNQPQHF
TRBJ2-5,.,.,TRBV11-3,TGTGCCAGCAGCTTAGAGCAGGGAGAGACCCAGTACTTC,CASSLEQGETQYF
TRBJ1-1,.,few,TRBV13,TGTGCCAGCAGCTTAGACAGGGAGAACACTGAAGCTTTCTTT,CASSLDRENTEAFF
TRBJ1-5,.,.,TRBV7-2,TGTGCCAGCAGCTCCAGGGTAAATCAGCCCCAGCATTTT,CASSSRVNQPQHF
TRBJ2-3,.,once,TRBV6-5,TGTGCCAGCAGTTACTTTGGCGGGGCTCCCACAGATACGCAGTATTTT,CASSYFGGAPTDTQYF
TRBJ1-1,.,.,TRBV7-9,TGTGCCAGCAGCTCCCGGTCAGGGGCGAACACTGAAGCTTTCTTT,CASSSRSGANTEAFF
TRBJ2-3,.,.,TRBV3-1/TRBV3-2,TGTGCCAGCAGCCGAACAGGGATCCCCACGGATACGCAGTATTTT,CASSRTGIPTDTQYF
TRBJ1-4,TRBD1,.,TRBV19,TGTGCCAGTACCACCAAATCCGGGACAGCTAATGAAAAACTGTTTTTT,CASTTKSGTANEKLFF
TRBJ1-1,.,.,TRBV2,TGTGCCAGTACGGTCGCGAGGGACACTGAAGCTTTCTTT,CASTVARDTEAFF
TRBJ2-1,TRBD1,.,TRBV28,TGTGCCAGCAGTTTATTGTTGGGGACAGGTGGAACAAATGAGCAGTTCTTC,CASSLLLGTGGTNEQFF
TRBJ2-1,.,.,TRBV23-1,TGCGCCAGCAGTTGGACTACCGCCAATGAGCAGTTCTTC,CASSWTTANEQFF
TRBJ1-5,.,once,TRBV10-2,TGCGCCAGCAGACCCGACAGCCGCGGCAATCAGCCCCAGCATTTT,CASRPDSRGNQPQHF
TRBJ1-2,TRBD1,.,TRBV30,TGTGCCTGGAGCAACTCGGGACAGGGAGACGGCTACACCTTC,CAWSNSGQGDGYTF
TRBJ1-1,.,.,TRBV5-6,TGTGCCAGCAGCTTTTCACGGTGGAACACTGAAGCTTTCTTT,CASSFSRWNTEAFF
TRBJ2-1,.,.,TRBV19,TGTGCCAGTTCACGGTACGGGAACGTTGAGCAGTTCTTC,CASSRYGNVEQFF
TRBJ1-5,TRBD1,few,TRBV19,TGTGCCAGTAGTGCCGGACAGGTCTATCAGCCCCAGCATTTT,CASSAGQVYQPQHF
TRBJ1-4,TRBD1,.,TRBV27,TGTGCCAGCAGTTTGACAGGGTCCGAAGAAAAACTGTTTTTT,CASSLTGSEEKLFF
TRBJ2-7,.,few,TRBV11-1,TGTGCCAGCAGCCCTAACCGGGACACATTCTACGAGCAGTACTTC,CASSPNRDTFYEQYF
TRBJ2-1,TRBD1,.,TRBV10-1,TGCGCCAGCAGTTACGATCGGGACAGGGGGTACAATGAGCAGTTCTTC,CASSYDRDRGYNEQFF
TRBJ2-2,TRBD2,.,TRBV5-1,TGCGCCAGCAAGCGGGGTGACACCGGGGAGCTGTTTTTT,CASKRGDTGELFF
TRBJ2-7,TRBD2,few,TRBV7-3,TGTGCCAGCAGCTTATACGCGGGACTAGCGGGAGGGCCTAACGAGCAGTACTTC,CASSLYAGLAGGPNEQYF
TRBJ1-4,TRBD1,once,TRBV19,TGTGCCAGTAGTAGCCCTTCCGGGACAGGCTTTCTTAATGAAAAACTGTTTTTT,CASSSPSGTGFLNEKLFF
TRBJ2-3,TRBD2,.,TRBV13,TGTGCCAGCAGCTTCACCCCTAGCGGGGTTAGCACAGATACGCAGTATTTT,CASSFTPSGVSTDTQYF
TRBJ2-1,.,.,TRBV20-1,TGCAGTGCTAGAGATGGGCCCGAGCAGTTCTTC,CSARDGPEQFF
TRBJ1-1,TRBD1,.,TRBV5-8,TGTGCCAGCAGCTTGTCGGGCAGGGGGTTCGCTGAAGCTTTCTTT,CASSLSGRGFAEAFF
TRBJ2-7,.,.,TRBV5-6,TGTGCCAGCAGCCGATTCAGCGGCCACGAGCAGTACTTC,CASSRFSGHEQYF
TRBJ2-7,.,.,TRBV7-8,TGTGCCAGCAGCTTAGGAGCCCTTTCCTACGAGCAGTACTTC,CASSLGALSYEQYF
TRBJ1-2,TRBD1,.,TRBV27,TGTGCCAGCAGTCGGACAGGCCCGGCCTATGGCTACACCTTC,CASSRTGPAYGYTF
TRBJ2-2,.,few,TRBV18,TGTGCCAGCTCACCGACGGGAAACACCGGGGAGCTGTTTTTT,CASSPTGNTGELFF
TRBJ1-2,TRBD1,.,TRBV25-1,TGTGCCAGCAGTGGTGATATGAGGGGGCGGCGGGGCTACACCTTC,CASSGDMRGRRGYTF
TRBJ1-1,TRBD1,.,TRBV11-3,TGTGCCAGCAGCGCCGGACAGGGGATCACTGAAGCTTTCTTT,CASSAGQGITEAFF
TRBJ1-1,TRBD1,.,TRBV6-5,TGTGCCAGCAGCCCGGACAGGGGGCCTACTGAAGCTTTCTTT,CASSPDRGPTEAFF
TRBJ1-1,.,.,TRBV7-2,TGTGCCAGCAGCTTACAGGGGCTGGTTGTAACTGAAGCTTTCTTT,CASSLQGLVVTEAFF
TRBJ1-1,.,.,TRBV2,TGTGCCAGCAGTGACTGGACAGACGGGGAAGCTTTCTTT,CASSDWTDGEAFF
TRBJ1-2,.,.,TRBV9,TGTGCCAGCAGCGATACCGGGACACCTCTAAACTATGGCTACACCTTC,CASSDTGTPLNYGYTF
TRBJ1-1,TRBD1,.,TRBV30,TGTGCCTGGAGTCGACAGGGGGCTGGTGAAGCTTTCTTT,CAWSRQGAGEAFF
TRBJ2-1,.,.,TRBV7-9,TGTGCCAGCAGCTTATGGGGGGGCCCTGGGAATGAGCAGTTCTTC,CASSLWGGPGNEQFF
TRBJ1-2,TRBD1,.,TRBV2,TGTGCCAGCAGTTCACCGGGACAGGCGACCAACACCTTC,CASSSPGQATNTF
TRBJ2-7,.,.,TRBV4-1,TGCGCCAGCAGCCAAGGGATTACAGGCTCCTACGAGCAGTACTTC,CASSQGITGSYEQYF
TRBJ1-3,.,.,TRBV29-1,TGCAGCGTTGTTCGGGGGGGGCGCTCTGGAAACACCATATATTTT,CSVVRGGRSGNTIYF
TRBJ2-3,.,.,TRBV5-8,TGTGCCAGCAGCTTGGGACTAGTAGGCACAGATACGCAGTATTTT,CASSLGLVGTDTQYF